This T cell receptor (beta chain) emerged from a study of T cell responses to AZD1222 COVID-19 vaccine. The method was immunoSEQ multiplex PCR; TCRdb's version includes in-frame clones alone and lacks a portion of them. Of more than 95,000 clones listed, 80% to 90% are singletons. A note on this clone: The target antigen is unknown.

The CDR3 runs to 13 residues. V was cut by 6 bases and J by 6 bases, with 15 bases left in between. CDR1 and CDR2 (germline): SGHRS, YFSETQ. Findings and limits, study-wide: The donor group comprised mostly white British people and more females; the analysis possibly underestimated clonal diversity. An increase in Spike-specific TCR breadth and depth was observed after two AZD1222 doses. Repertoire sampling occurred only after the peak T cell response.

This clonotype was sampled from an adult in good health. Sample: peripheral blood, taken on day 0 of AZD1222 vaccination. This chain joins TRBV5-1 and TRBJ1-2, with a weak D call TRBD1 (5 bases). The CDR3 DNA reads as TGCGCCAGCACTGACATGGTAGGGGATGGCTACACCTTC. Protein product: CASTDMVGDGYTF. The whole variable domain, filled in from reference TRBV5-1 and TRBJ1-2, reads KAGVTQTPRYLIKTRGQQVTLSCSPISGHRSVSWYQQTPGQGLQFLFEYFSETQRNKGNFPGRFSGRQFSNSRSEMNVSTLELGDSALYLCASTDMVGDGYTFGSGTRLTVV.